Described below is a single TCR beta chain sequence and its context. Its antigen remains undetermined. Base qualities are not recorded, but no much larger clone differs from it by a single base. This record belongs to a study of T cell responses to AZD1222 COVID-19 vaccine (dated by TCRdb to the early 2020s). Regarding the research as a whole: AZD1222 recipients whose second dose came at about 4 weeks and those whose second dose came at about 12 weeks were combined into one group, since spike-specific TCR depth and breadth did not differ between the two schedules. Trial participants were enrolled by age into 18-55, 56-69 and 70-plus year subgroups, with 148, 28 and 57 TCR-sequenced participants respectively. TCR sequencing covered fewer than 250 trial participants: 200 to 210 given two doses of AZD1222 and 26 given two doses of MenACWY control vaccine.

Sample time point, as interpreted from the label and publication: baseline before first vaccination. Samples from vaccinated people were obtained from the UK trials COV001 and COV002, which included a single-blind randomized controlled phase 2/3 trial of AZD1222 (ChAdOx1 nCoV-19) in healthy adults. For TCRbeta chain sequencing, PBMC samples from trial participants were taken at day 0 and at day 28 after the second dose. The CDR3 regions of human TCRbeta chains were analyzed by immunosequencing. In the original analysis: Repertoire TCRs were matched against a reference library of SARS-CoV-2-specific TCRs generated with the MIRA antigen-specificity platform. Breadth was defined as the fraction of unique TCRs that were SARS-CoV-2-associated, and depth was defined as the fraction of total T cells that were SARS-CoV-2-associated. Using the MIRA data, every spike-specific TCR was mapped to the spike region that the TCR reacted to and assigned to either a CD4 or a CD8 class. Log10-transformed breadth and depth values were compared by one-way ANOVA with Sidak's multiple comparisons tests. The immuneACCESS repertoire file appears here via TCRdb, limited to in-frame rearrangements. These files lack a portion of the clones; in checked studies, under half of the deficit traces to unresolved V genes, and the cause of the others is not known. V, J and clone size are taken as reported in that table, and D and trimming were inferred from the DNA itself. Counted in this sample were some 120,000 clones; 87% of them appeared once. The leading ten clones occupy 8% to 13% of the sample.

General findings and caveats noted by the study authors: Spike-specific TCR breadth and depth rose significantly after two AZD1222 doses compared with day 0 and with MenACWY recipients. The whole spike protein was spanned by vaccine-associated CD4 TCRs, and dominant responses were seen in regions 160-218 and 743-854. Nearly half of unique spike-specific TCRs reportedly recognized epitopes outside regions mutated in the B.1.351 and B.1.1.7 variants. Most participants were white British and females outnumbered males, and the authors suggested that clonal diversity may have been underestimated. The 56-69-year group was small, and its depth increase did not reach significance, likely because of low power. Because no day 14 peak-response samples were available, the repertoires could be characterized only after the peak T cell response. Conclusions about previously exposed vaccinees are limited because only a handful of AZD1222 recipients were SARS-CoV-2 seropositive at baseline.

The CDR3 numbers 18 residues from cysteine through phenylalanine. The entry retains the CDR3 DNA only, 54 bases that are in frame from base 1. Here V drops 0 bases and J drops 8 bases, and the junction holds 8 bases not matched to any gene. Via the germline V gene, CDR1 is SGHTA and CDR2 FQGNSA. The sequence came from an adult in good health. This specimen was peripheral blood, taken on day 0 of AZD1222 vaccination. The chain is encoded by TRBV7-2 joined to TRBJ2-1; 15 junctional bases match TRBD2. The nucleotide sequence is TGTGCCAGCAGCTTAGCCTGGACTAGCGGGAGGGCCGAGTATGAGCAGTTCTTC. Its product reads: CASSLAWTSGRAEYEQFF.